This T cell receptor (beta chain) originates from a study of cytomegalovirus exposure and HLA in healthy donors. Study-level points and caveats: Several V segments, TRBV6-2 and TRBV6-3 among them, could not be told apart and were dropped. Further analysis, carried out later, found HLA-associated TCR beta chains more clonally expanded than equally common other chains.

Comment on this clone: Antigen unknown.

J gave up 5 bases and V 0 bases, and 10 bases lay outside the gene matches. The germline CDR1 and CDR2 sequences are SGHRS and YFSETQ. The CDR3 contains 16 residues. The PCR used 60 Vbeta and 13 Jbeta primers. Produced via immunoSEQ multiplex PCR; TCRdb's table is partial and in-frame only. Of 130,000 to 150,000 clones in the sample, about four fifths are singletons; the top ten hold about 5%. This rearrangement joins TRBV5-1 to TRBJ1-1, with TRBD1 identical over 7 bases. The TCR sequence derives from a man aged 35-49 years in good health and CMV-seronegative. Sequences were obtained from PBMCs. CDR3 sequence: CASSLVIGGPGTEAFF. CDR3 coding DNA: TGCGCCAGCAGCTTGGTCATAGGGGGCCCGGGGACTGAAGCTTTCTTT.